Detailed here is one TCR beta chain. No antigen is known for it. The sample is drawn from a study of shared clonotypes between healthy human individuals. V lost 6 bases, J lost 4 bases, and 4 bases stayed unmatched. The germline gives CDR1 MNHNY, CDR2 SVGAGI (reference sequence). This CDR3 contains 14 residues. Study-level points and caveats: Few donors limited the genetic and exposure-history diversity represented.

Method: immunoSEQ multiplex PCR; TCRdb's copy keeps in-frame clones and lacks some. There are millions of clones in the sample; over 85% occur only once, and roughly 0.36% lies in the top ten. Sequenced material: naive CD4+ T cells from PBMCs. Subset defined: CD45RA+ positively selected. This TCR was sampled from a man younger than 35 in good health. Some clones in this sample may be carry-over from other donors' samples. V usage is TRBV6-6 and J usage is TRBJ2-7, with TRBD1 identical over 12 bases. Here the CDR3 reads CASRGTGGKYEQYF. CDR3 nucleotides: TGTGCCAGCAGGGGGACAGGGGGCAAATACGAGCAGTACTTC.